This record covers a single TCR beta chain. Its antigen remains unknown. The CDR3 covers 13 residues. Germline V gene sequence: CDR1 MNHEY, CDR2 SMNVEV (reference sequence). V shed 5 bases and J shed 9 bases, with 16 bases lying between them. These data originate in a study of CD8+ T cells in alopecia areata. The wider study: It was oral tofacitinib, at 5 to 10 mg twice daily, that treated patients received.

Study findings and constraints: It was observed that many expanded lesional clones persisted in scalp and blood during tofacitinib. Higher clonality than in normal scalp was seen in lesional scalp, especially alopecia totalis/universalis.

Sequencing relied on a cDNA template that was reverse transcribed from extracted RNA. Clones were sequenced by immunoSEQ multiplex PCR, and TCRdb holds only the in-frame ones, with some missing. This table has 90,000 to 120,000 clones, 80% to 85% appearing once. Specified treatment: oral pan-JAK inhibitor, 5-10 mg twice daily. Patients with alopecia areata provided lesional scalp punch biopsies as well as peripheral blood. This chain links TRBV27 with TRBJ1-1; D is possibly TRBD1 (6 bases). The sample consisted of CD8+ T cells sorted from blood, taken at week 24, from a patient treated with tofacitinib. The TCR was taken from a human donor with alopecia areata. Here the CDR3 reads CASSIHRVGQAFF. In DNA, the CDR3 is TGTGCCAGCAGTATCCACAGGGTTGGGCAAGCTTTCTTT.